A selection of T cell receptor beta chains follows, all from one sample in a study of beta chain features in type 1 diabetes. Only in-frame clones appear in the TCRdb table, and some are missing; sequencing was by immunoSEQ multiplex PCR. The data contain 200,000 to 250,000 clones, about 30% of them singletons. The specimen was central memory CD4+ T cells from blood. Every receptor here comes from a man aged 25 to 40 in good health. Each CDR3 is given with its conserved first and last residue. Fields, in order: D gene, J gene, clone size, V gene, CDR3 DNA, CDR3 protein. A D gene is named only where the DNA matches it firmly. Expanded clones are given a class, and other clones once, few, many or no size at all.

D gene: NA
J gene: TRBJ2-3
clone size: NA
V gene: TRBV20-1
CDR3 DNA: TGCAGTGCTGTAAGCGAGAATACGCAGTATTTT
CDR3 protein: CSAVSENTQYF

D gene: NA
J gene: TRBJ1-1
clone size: NA
V gene: TRBV5-1
CDR3 DNA: TGCGCCAGCAGCCGGATACAGGTGAACACTGAAGCTTTCTTT
CDR3 protein: CASSRIQVNTEAFF

D gene: TRBD1
J gene: TRBJ1-6
clone size: many
V gene: TRBV7-9
CDR3 DNA: TGTGCCAGCAGCTTCCCGGACAGGTCACCCCTCCACTTT
CDR3 protein: CASSFPDRSPLHF

D gene: NA
J gene: TRBJ2-3
clone size: many
V gene: TRBV15
CDR3 DNA: TGTGCCACCACCGAAGGTTGGCTCGGTCCCACAGATACGCAGTATTTT
CDR3 protein: CATTEGWLGPTDTQYF

D gene: TRBD2
J gene: TRBJ2-3
clone size: NA
V gene: TRBV2
CDR3 DNA: TGTGCCAGCAGTGCCCACGGGACTAGCGGGAGTGCAGATACGCAGTATTTT
CDR3 protein: CASSAHGTSGSADTQYF

D gene: TRBD2
J gene: TRBJ2-3
clone size: few
V gene: TRBV7-7
CDR3 DNA: TGTGCCAGCAGCTTACACGGGACTAAAACAGATACGCAGTATTTT
CDR3 protein: CASSLHGTKTDTQYF

D gene: TRBD1
J gene: TRBJ1-2
clone size: NA
V gene: TRBV30
CDR3 DNA: TGTGCCTGGGGTAGGGACAGGCCGAGGGGCTACACCTTC
CDR3 protein: CAWGRDRPRGYTF

D gene: TRBD1
J gene: TRBJ1-2
clone size: NA
V gene: TRBV9
CDR3 DNA: TGTGCCAGCAGCGTAGAGGGACAGGGAAGGGATGGCTACACCTTC
CDR3 protein: CASSVEGQGRDGYTF

D gene: TRBD1
J gene: TRBJ1-3
clone size: NA
V gene: TRBV9
CDR3 DNA: TGTGCCAGCAGCCCCCGGGACAGTCAAGGAAACACCATATATTTT
CDR3 protein: CASSPRDSQGNTIYF

D gene: NA
J gene: TRBJ2-1
clone size: few
V gene: TRBV30
CDR3 DNA: TGTGCCTGGGGGAAAGGTTACAATGAGCAGTTCTTC
CDR3 protein: CAWGKGYNEQFF

D gene: NA
J gene: TRBJ1-4
clone size: NA
V gene: TRBV30
CDR3 DNA: TGTGCCTGGAGTCCCACTATCCCGGGAAAACTGTTTTTT
CDR3 protein: CAWSPTIPGKLFF

D gene: NA
J gene: TRBJ2-5
clone size: few
V gene: TRBV6-1
CDR3 DNA: TGTGCCAGCAGTGCCCCGGCGGAGACCCAGTACTTC
CDR3 protein: CASSAPAETQYF

D gene: NA
J gene: TRBJ2-5
clone size: NA
V gene: TRBV2
CDR3 DNA: TGTGCCAGTAAGGACCAGAAAGAGACCCAGTACTTC
CDR3 protein: CASKDQKETQYF

D gene: TRBD2
J gene: TRBJ2-7
clone size: NA
V gene: TRBV6-5
CDR3 DNA: TGTGCCAGCATGAAGCGGGACTCCTACGAGCAGTACTTC
CDR3 protein: CASMKRDSYEQYF

D gene: TRBD1
J gene: TRBJ2-3
clone size: few
V gene: TRBV11-2
CDR3 DNA: TGTGCCAGCAGCTCCATGGGACAGCCTAGCACAGATACGCAGTATTTT
CDR3 protein: CASSSMGQPSTDTQYF

D gene: TRBD1
J gene: TRBJ2-7
clone size: NA
V gene: TRBV18
CDR3 DNA: TGTGCCAGCTCACCACAATCGGACAGGACAACCTACGAGCAGTACTTC
CDR3 protein: CASSPQSDRTTYEQYF

D gene: TRBD1
J gene: TRBJ2-1
clone size: NA
V gene: TRBV11-2
CDR3 DNA: TGTGCCAGCAGCTTACGACAGGGAGTCAATGAGCAGTTCTTC
CDR3 protein: CASSLRQGVNEQFF

D gene: TRBD1
J gene: TRBJ2-7
clone size: few
V gene: TRBV7-2
CDR3 DNA: TGTGCCAGCAGCTGGACAGGCTCCTACGAGCAGTACTTC
CDR3 protein: CASSWTGSYEQYF

D gene: NA
J gene: TRBJ2-1
clone size: NA
V gene: TRBV5-1
CDR3 DNA: TGCGCCAGCTGGACAGGGACTACCAATGAGCAGTTCTTC
CDR3 protein: CASWTGTTNEQFF

D gene: NA
J gene: TRBJ1-5
clone size: NA
V gene: TRBV5-1
CDR3 DNA: TGCGCCAGCAGCTTGGACAGGAATCAGCCCCAGCATTTT
CDR3 protein: CASSLDRNQPQHF

D gene: TRBD1
J gene: TRBJ2-7
clone size: NA
V gene: TRBV27
CDR3 DNA: TGTGCCAGCAGTCTCTCTGGGACAGGGGCCTACGAGCAGTACTTC
CDR3 protein: CASSLSGTGAYEQYF

D gene: TRBD2
J gene: TRBJ2-2
clone size: NA
V gene: TRBV7-2
CDR3 DNA: TGTGCCAGCAGCCGGCGGACTAGCGGGGACACCGGGGAGCTGTTTTTT
CDR3 protein: CASSRRTSGDTGELFF

D gene: TRBD2
J gene: TRBJ2-3
clone size: NA
V gene: TRBV5-1
CDR3 DNA: TGCGCCAGCAGCTTGGGAGGGACTAGCGGGGCGGCTGAAGATACGCAGTATTTT
CDR3 protein: CASSLGGTSGAAEDTQYF

D gene: NA
J gene: TRBJ1-4
clone size: NA
V gene: TRBV2
CDR3 DNA: TGTGCCAGCAGTGGGGCCGTTGCAACTAATGAAAAACTGTTTTTT
CDR3 protein: CASSGAVATNEKLFF

D gene: TRBD2
J gene: TRBJ2-3
clone size: few
V gene: TRBV6-4
CDR3 DNA: TGTGCCAGCAGTGACTCAACTAGCGGGAGGGCAGATACGCAGTATTTT
CDR3 protein: CASSDSTSGRADTQYF

D gene: NA
J gene: TRBJ2-1
clone size: few
V gene: TRBV2
CDR3 DNA: TGTGCCAGCGTTCGGGACCGGAGTTACAATGAGCAGTTCTTC
CDR3 protein: CASVRDRSYNEQFF

D gene: TRBD1
J gene: TRBJ2-7
clone size: NA
V gene: TRBV5-1
CDR3 DNA: TGCGCCAGCAGCCTGGACAGGGCCTACGAGCAGTACTTC
CDR3 protein: CASSLDRAYEQYF

D gene: NA
J gene: TRBJ2-5
clone size: few
V gene: TRBV30
CDR3 DNA: TGTGCCTGGAGTGCCAAAGAGACCCAGTACTTC
CDR3 protein: CAWSAKETQYF

D gene: TRBD1
J gene: TRBJ2-1
clone size: NA
V gene: TRBV28
CDR3 DNA: TGTGCCAGCAGTGGGGGACAGAGCTCCTACAATGAGCAGTTCTTC
CDR3 protein: CASSGGQSSYNEQFF

D gene: NA
J gene: TRBJ2-2
clone size: few
V gene: TRBV6-6
CDR3 DNA: TGTGCCAGCAGTGATAGTGCCGGGGAGCTGTTTTTT
CDR3 protein: CASSDSAGELFF

D gene: NA
J gene: TRBJ2-7
clone size: many
V gene: TRBV29-1
CDR3 DNA: TGCAGCGTTCGGGGGATGGGTTCCTACGAGCAGTACTTC
CDR3 protein: CSVRGMGSYEQYF

D gene: NA
J gene: TRBJ2-7
clone size: NA
V gene: TRBV7-2
CDR3 DNA: TGTGCCAGCAGCTCCGCGGCCCTCGTCTCCTACGAGCAGTACTTC
CDR3 protein: CASSSAALVSYEQYF

D gene: TRBD1
J gene: TRBJ1-1
clone size: NA
V gene: TRBV7-9
CDR3 DNA: TGTGCCAGCAGCTCCTTGACAGGGAGCTACACTGAAGCTTTCTTT
CDR3 protein: CASSSLTGSYTEAFF